One sample yielded the 19 T cell receptor beta chains listed below, sequenced in a study of shared clonotypes between healthy human individuals. Data came from immunoSEQ multiplex PCR; TCRdb stores just in-frame clones and leaves some out. This sample has approximately 2,300,000 clones; under 95% occur once, and the top ten carry 0.37%. Material for sequencing was naive CD4+ T cells from PBMCs. Subset denoted: CD45RA+ positively selected. The source is a man aged 18 to 30 in good health. Some clones in this sample may be carry-over from other donors' samples.

The chain recombines TRBV5-4 with TRBJ2-5; a possible D gene is TRBD2 (5 bases). The germline V and J ends were trimmed by 0 bases and 5 bases, with 14 bases remaining between them. This CDR3 has 15 residues. Germline CDR1 is SGHNT and CDR2 is YYREEE (reference sequence). This chain's CDR3 is CASSLAASRMETQYF. DNA for the CDR3: TGTGCCAGCAGCTTGGCGGCTAGCCGAATGGAGACCCAGTACTTC.

V is TRBV29-1 and J is TRBJ1-2; unclear D gene. Per the germline V gene, CDR1 is SQVTM and CDR2 is ANQGSEA. The ends were cut back, 7 bases at V and 7 bases at J, with 19 bases in the middle. The CDR3 loop spans 13 amino acids. The CDR3 is CSAPLTDVSGYTF. Here the CDR3 DNA reads TGCAGCGCTCCCTTAACTGATGTGAGTGGCTACACCTTC.

The chain links TRBV28 to TRBJ1-1, with D possibly matching TRBD1 (6 bases). The CDR3 contains 15 residues. The V and J ends lost 4 bases and 1 base respectively, with 13 bases between them. CDR1 is MDHEN, CDR2 SYDVKM, per germline. DNA of the CDR3: TGTGCCAGCAGTTCCGAGGGCAGGGGGAACACTGAAGCTTTCTTT. This encodes CASSSEGRGNTEAFF. The full variable domain, rest sourced from reference TRBV28 and TRBJ1-1, is DVKVTQSSRYLVKRTGEKVFLECVQDMDHENMFWYRQDPGLGLRLIYFSYDVKMKEKGDIPEGYSVSREKKERFSLILESASTNQTSMYLCASSSEGRGNTEAFFGQGTRLTVV.

The chain joins TRBV5-1 to TRBJ1-1; no firm D call. Germline lookup yields CDR1 SGHRS and CDR2 YFSETQ. CDR3 size: 15 residues. V shed 4 bases and J shed 0 bases, with 13 bases lying between them. CDR3: CASSPPSEMNTEAFF. Here the CDR3 DNA reads TGCGCCAGCAGCCCCCCCAGCGAAATGAACACTGAAGCTTTCTTT.

V usage is TRBV9 and J usage is TRBJ2-1; 12 bases line up with TRBD1. The germline V gene has CDR1 SGDLS and CDR2 YYNGEE. With 4 bases clipped from V and 1 base from J, the junction kept 15 bases outside the gene matches. This CDR3 region has 20 residues. This CDR3 reads CASSTRDRGLLRESYNEQFF. DNA of the CDR3: TGTGCCAGCAGCACCCGGGACAGGGGGCTTCTTCGCGAGTCCTACAATGAGCAGTTCTTC.

This chain links TRBV6-5 with TRBJ2-2; 9 bases fit TRBD2. The CDR3 extends over 16 amino acids. V was clipped by 0 bases and J by 3 bases; unmatched bases: 2. CDR1 is MNHEY, CDR2 SVGAGI, per germline. CDR3 in DNA: TGTGCCAGCAGTTACTCGAGCGGGAGGTACACCGGGGAGCTGTTTTTT. This gives the protein CASSYSSGRYTGELFF.

CDR3 residues: CASGPGPPEGETQYF. In DNA form, the CDR3 reads TGTGCCAGTGGACCGGGCCCGCCCGAAGGGGAGACCCAGTACTTC. J is TRBJ2-5 and V is TRBV19; D gene ambiguous. CDR1 is LNHDA and CDR2 is SQIVND in the germline V gene (reference sequence). Between the trimmed V and J ends, which lost 8 bases and 5 bases, there was a span of 21 bases. The CDR3 consists of 15 residues. Complete variable domain (other parts from reference TRBV19 and TRBJ2-5): DGGITQSPKYLFRKEGQNVTLSCEQNLNHDAMYWYRQDPGQGLRLIYYSQIVNDFQKGDIAEGYSVSREKKESFPLTVTSAQKNPTAFYLCASGPGPPEGETQYFGPGTRLLVL.

The V and J genes are TRBV5-5 and TRBJ2-5, with D perhaps matching TRBD1 (6 bases). This CDR3 region has 14 residues. V lost 4 bases and J lost 3, with 13 bases in between. CDR1 SGHKS and CDR2 YYEKEE come from the germline V gene (reference sequence). The chain's CDR3 is CASSVSGVEETQYF. The CDR3 region has the DNA TGTGCCAGCAGCGTCTCAGGGGTAGAAGAGACCCAGTACTTC.

The CDR3 nucleotides read TGTGCCAGCAGTCTCAGCGGGCAGGGGTTAAGCGAGCAGTACTTC. Translating it yields CASSLSGQGLSEQYF. This chain connects TRBV25-1 to TRBJ2-7; D is possibly TRBD1 or TRBD2 (6 bases each). The CDR3 has 15 residues. V was cut by 5 bases and J by 6 bases, with 20 bases left in between. Germline assignment: CDR1 MGHDK and CDR2 SYGVNS.

The chain links TRBV5-4 to TRBJ2-2, with TRBD2 matching 14 bases. CDR3 length equals 17 residues. With 4 bases clipped from V and 6 bases from J, the junction kept 8 bases outside the gene matches. CDR1 SGHNT and CDR2 YYREEE come from the germline V gene (reference sequence). The CDR3 reads CASSMGGLAGEAGELFF. The CDR3 DNA follows: TGTGCCAGCAGCATGGGGGGACTAGCGGGAGAGGCCGGGGAGCTGTTTTTT.

The genes are TRBV27 and TRBJ1-5; D is unresolved. Germline V gene sequence: CDR1 MNHEY, CDR2 SMNVEV (reference sequence). This CDR3 has 13 amino acids. The germline V and J ends were trimmed by 2 bases and 6 bases, with 8 bases remaining between them. CDR3 loop: CASSLERSQPQHF. CDR3 nucleotide sequence: TGTGCCAGCAGTTTAGAGAGGAGTCAGCCCCAGCATTTT.

The chain combines TRBV6-6 with TRBJ2-2; D may be TRBD1 (6 bases). From germline, CDR1 is MNHNY and CDR2 SVGAGI (reference sequence). V lost 6 bases and J lost 0, with 11 bases in between. This CDR3 region has 15 residues. CDR3 sequence reads: CASSHGQSNTGELFF. The DNA of the CDR3 is TGTGCCAGCAGCCATGGACAGTCGAACACCGGGGAGCTGTTTTTT.

V gene TRBV29-1 combines with J gene TRBJ1-2; D might be TRBD1 (6 bases). The CDR3 extends over 11 amino acids. CDR1 is SQVTM, CDR2 ANQGSEA, per germline. Trimming left V 0 bases short and J 8 bases short, with 7 bases between. CDR3 coding DNA: TGCAGCGTTGAAGATGGGGGCGGCTACACCTTC. Residues: CSVEDGGGYTF.

This clone was observed a handful of times. This chain uses TRBV30 with TRBJ1-1; D not resolved. Germline V gene lookup returns CDR1 GTSNPN and CDR2 SVGIG (reference sequence). V lost 0 bases, J lost 11 bases, and 10 bases lay in between. The CDR3 sequence is 11 residues long. In DNA, the CDR3 is TGTGCCTGGAGTGTCATCGCTCCGGCTTTCTTT. It encodes CAWSVIAPAFF. The variable domain in full, with the rest retrieved from reference TRBV30 and TRBJ1-1, is SQTIHQWPATLVQPVGSPLSLECTVEGTSNPNLYWYRQAAGRGLQLLFYSVGIGQISSEVPQNLSASRPQDRQFILSSKKLLLSDSGFYLCAWSVIAPAFFGQGTRLTVV.

The rearrangement links TRBV6-1 to TRBJ2-3; D remains unclear. Germline CDR1 reads MNHNS; CDR2 reads SASEGT. V was shortened by 6 bases and J by 2 bases, with 12 bases between the two germline ends. This CDR3 is 14 amino acids long. The CDR3 DNA follows: TGTGCCAGCAGGCCAGCCCCGGTCACAGATACGCAGTATTTT. It is translated as CASRPAPVTDTQYF.

The genes are TRBV5-6 and TRBJ1-1, with TRBD1 as a possible D gene (6 bases). V lost 3 bases and J lost 6, with 18 bases in between. CDR3 length: 15 amino acids. The germline CDR1 and CDR2 sequences are SGHDT and YYEEEE. The CDR3 DNA reads as TGTGCCAGCAGCTCTTCAGACAGGACGTATGCTGAAGCTTTCTTT. It yields the protein CASSSSDRTYAEAFF.

This clone was seen just once. The CDR3 DNA is TGTGCCAGCAGCTCCGACCCCGGGTATGAGCAGTTCTTC. Its translation is CASSSDPGYEQFF. The chain combines TRBV11-1 with TRBJ2-1; D ambiguous. V was clipped by 4 bases and J by 8 bases, with 12 bases between them. CDR1 and CDR2 (germline): SGHAT, FQDESV (reference sequence). This CDR3 contains 13 residues.

As to this clone: The same CDR3 arises from other DNA sequences in this sample as well. V usage is TRBV28 and J usage is TRBJ1-2; D is unclear. The CDR3 has 13 residues. Trimming took 2 bases from V and 2 from J, leaving 6 bases between them. The germline V gene encodes CDR1 MDHEN and CDR2 SYDVKM. CDR3 region: CASSLRGNYGYTF. The DNA of the CDR3 is TGTGCCAGCAGTTTACGGGGAAACTATGGCTACACCTTC.

V gene TRBV5-1 combines with J gene TRBJ2-5; no clear D gene. Looked up from germline, CDR1 is SGHRS and CDR2 is YFSETQ. The CDR3 is made up of 12 amino acids. V shed 2 bases and J shed 9 bases, with 11 bases lying between them. This CDR3 is CASSLGRGAQYF. CDR3 in DNA: TGCGCCAGCAGCTTAGGACGTGGGGCCCAGTACTTC. The full variable domain, with the rest looked up from reference TRBV5-1 and TRBJ2-5, is KAGVTQTPRYLIKTRGQQVTLSCSPISGHRSVSWYQQTPGQGLQFLFEYFSETQRNKGNFPGRFSGRQFSNSRSEMNVSTLELGDSALYLCASSLGRGAQYFGPGTRLLVL.